This T cell receptor (beta chain) was sequenced for a study of human T cells and chemical hapten exposure (dated by TCRdb to the early 2020s). With regard to the full study: For sensitization, 2% DPC in acetone was applied to a 2 cm by 2 cm area of upper inner arm skin. Throughout the study period of 20 to 25 weeks, patients also received therapeutic DPC doses to the scalp every week. Patch testing was performed on the upper back with Finn chambers containing 0.01% DPC, and the patch tests were scored after 6 days according to International Contact Dermatitis Research Group standards. Most of the patients in the cohort were female, and the cohort covered alopecia areata with under or over 50% scalp involvement, alopecia totalis and alopecia universalis. The libraries were sequenced as a pool, and the TCR yield per sample differed mostly because of small variations in library volumes within the pool. The study tracked peripheral blood TCR repertoire changes in vivo during primary and secondary sensitization to the hapten diphenylcyclopropenone (DPC) in alopecia patients. Patient blood was sampled pre-sensitization (week 0) and at 2, 6 and about 24 weeks after DPC sensitization. Around 29 alopecia patients provided blood for TCR sequencing at one to four time points (pre-sensitization, 2, 6 and 24 weeks). The investigation overall reported the following: Patch test score correlated positively with the number of PT1 expanded TCRs, reaching significance at thresholds 8, 16 and 32 but not at 4. Repeated subsampling changed both the strength of the expansion versus patch-test correlation and the threshold at which the correlation became significant. Expanded TCRs formed significantly more large CDR3 similarity clusters than pre-sensitization or healthy control sets, consistent with antigen-driven responses. Because all patients had alopecia, a presumed autoimmune disease, the immune response of the patients might differ from that of healthy individuals. DPC sensitization did not change the number of TCRs with a frequency above 1 in 1000, and there was no evidence of changes in global repertoire structure.

The time point label, read with the paper, signifies: pre-sensitization, week 0. The sample's treatment or condition label is to be understood as: therapeutic diphenylcyclopropenone sensitization with weekly scalp DPC. At every patch-test visit, the blood draw took place before the patch test was put on. Patients were eligible if aged 18 to 70, diagnosed with alopecia and judged suitable for DPC therapy, and pregnant patients were excluded. Total RNA was extracted from unfractionated whole blood that had been collected in Tempus Blood RNA tubes. There are many counts of this clonotype. What antigen it recognizes has not been identified. Base-call qualities are not available, and no considerably larger clone is one nucleotide away. The germline V gene gives CDR1 as LGHNT and CDR2 as FRNRAP. From cysteine to phenylalanine, the CDR3 is 13 amino acids long. Of the read, only the CDR3 DNA is kept; its 39 bases are in frame from base 1. V loses 3 bases, J loses 0 bases, and the germline ends lie 5 bases apart.

The protocol used for the library was RACE. Sequencing was carried out with a NextSeq 500. Library preparation attached unique molecular identifiers to individual cDNA molecules for quantitative, reproducible TCR counting. Each blood RNA sample was used to sequence both TCR alpha and TCR beta chains. The source study handled its data this way. A median of approximately 100,000 TCRs per sample was observed, with a range of about 20,000 to 750,000. V, J and CDR3 annotation of the TCR reads was performed with the Decombinator software suite. To make PS versus PT1 abundance plots, every sample was subsampled to the same number of TCRs (28,000). TCRs were defined as expanded if absent before sensitization and observed at least eight times at the 2-week time point. TCRdb applied fastp at Q25 and MiXCR to the public reads, then kept only in-frame beta chains. Each entry merges the rows of one CDR3 protein and shows their most common DNA and genes. The V and J calls here are based on TCRdb, not the publication. Present in this sample are 38,000 or so distinct CDR3 sequences, 6% to 9.5% of which were seen just once. The ten largest clones represent 1.3% of the sample.

Sequencing was performed on whole blood, taken in connection with sensitization to the hapten diphenylcyclopropenone (DPC). This clonotype was obtained from a woman aged 50 to 65 with alopecia areata. Some clones in this sample may be carry-over from other donors' samples. The V and J genes are TRBV12-5 and TRBJ1-1; the D segment cannot be called with confidence. The nucleotides read TGTGCTAGTGGTTTAACACTGAACACTGAAGCTTTCTTT. It specifies CASGLTLNTEAFF.